The 17 T cell receptor beta chains below come from one sample, sequenced in a study of technical replicates of blood from four donors. Profiled with immunoSEQ multiplex PCR; TCRdb holds only in-frame clones, not every one. The repertoire holds nearly 80,000 clones, 92% seen once, with 0.3% to 0.45% in the top ten. The sequenced sample was T cells isolated from PBMCs. The origin of the receptors is a human donor in good health.

V and J are TRBV28 and TRBJ2-5; D is perhaps TRBD1 (5 bases). The V gene lost 6 bases and the J gene lost 4 bases, with 12 bases spanning the gap. Germline CDR1 MDHEN, CDR2 SYDVKM. The CDR3 covers 13 residues. CDR3 in DNA: TGTGCCAGCAGAAAGGACACCCCAGAGACCCAGTACTTC. This sequence encodes CASRKDTPETQYF.

The sample holds one count of this clone. This chain uses TRBV11-3 with TRBJ2-7, with a possible D match to TRBD1 (5 bases). V gave up 5 bases and J gave up 3 bases, with 11 bases separating them. Germline CDR1 is SGHNT and CDR2 is YENEEA. This CDR3 region has 13 residues. CDR3: CASSNGHRYEQYF. CDR3 DNA: TGTGCCAGCAGCAATGGACACCGCTACGAGCAGTACTTC.

V usage is TRBV7-9 and J usage is TRBJ1-4; 10 bases are a match to TRBD1. The V gene's germline CDR1 is SEHNR and CDR2 FQNEAQ (reference sequence). This CDR3 is 16 amino acids long. The junction had 10 bases not matched to a gene; V was cut back by 5 bases and J by 7 bases. The CDR3 reads CASSIQTGTGVEKLFF. The CDR3 region has the DNA TGTGCCAGCAGCATACAAACCGGGACAGGGGTTGAAAAACTGTTTTTT.

With respect to this clone: Other DNA sequences in this specimen translate into the identical CDR3. V and J are TRBV5-6 and TRBJ2-7; TRBD1 aligns across 8 bases. Germline lookup yields CDR1 SGHDT and CDR2 YYEEEE. The CDR3 extends over 14 amino acids. Unmatched junction bases numbered 5, after V lost 5 bases and J lost 1 base. CDR3 amino acids: CASSSGTGSYEQYF. CDR3 DNA sequence: TGTGCCAGCAGTTCCGGGACAGGATCCTACGAGCAGTACTTC.

This sequence joins TRBV9 and TRBJ2-1; maybe TRBD2 (6 bases). Germline V gives CDR1 SGDLS, CDR2 YYNGEE. The CDR3 totals 15 residues. V lost 6 bases to trimming and J lost 2 bases, with 15 bases between them. CDR3 DNA sequence: TGTGCCAGCACCCCCGGTCGGGGGACCTACAATGAGCAGTTCTTC. Translation: CASTPGRGTYNEQFF. The whole variable domain, filled in from reference TRBV9 and TRBJ2-1, reads DSGVTQTPKHLITATGQRVTLRCSPRSGDLSVYWYQQSLDQGLQFLIQYYNGEERAKGNILERFSAQQFPDLHSELNLSSLELGDSALYFCASTPGRGTYNEQFFGPGTRLTVL.

The chain combines TRBV28 with TRBJ2-3; 11 nucleotides align to TRBD2. This CDR3 is 15 amino acids long. J was trimmed by 4 bases and V by 6 bases; bases with no gene match: 6. The V gene's germline CDR1 is MDHEN and CDR2 SYDVKM. This CDR3 reads CASRATSGSADTQYF. The CDR3 DNA follows: TGTGCCAGCAGAGCTACTAGCGGGAGCGCAGATACGCAGTATTTT.

The chain is built from TRBV6-5 and TRBJ2-5, with 7 bases aligning to TRBD2. This CDR3 has 16 residues. Trimming at V came to 0 bases and at J to 1 base, leaving 5 bases not matched to a gene. Germline CDR1 MNHEY, CDR2 SVGAGI. Here the CDR3 DNA reads TGTGCCAGCAGTTACTCCGGGAGGTTGGGCCAAGAGACCCAGTACTTC. Translating it yields CASSYSGRLGQETQYF.

This clone was seen more than once but under ten times. The chain recombines TRBV7-2 with TRBJ1-1, with 10 bases lining up with TRBD1. The CDR3 consists of 14 residues. CDR1 and CDR2 (germline): SGHTA, FQGNSA. V trimming: 5 bases; J trimming: 4 bases; junction bases outside the gene matches: 4. CDR3 coding DNA: TGTGCCAGCAGCCGGGACAGGGGAGTCACTGAAGCTTTCTTT. Translated, it gives CASSRDRGVTEAFF.

V is TRBV7-9 and J is TRBJ2-7, with D possibly TRBD1 on 5 matching bases. The V gene lost 6 bases and the J gene lost 5 bases, with 14 bases spanning the gap. CDR3 length: 13 amino acids. Germline V CDR1 and CDR2: SEHNR, FQNEAQ (reference sequence). CDR3 protein: CASRDQGSNEQYF. The CDR3 coding sequence is TGTGCCAGCAGGGATCAGGGTTCTAACGAGCAGTACTTC.

The chain couples TRBV6-1 to TRBJ1-5; TRBD1 might be the D (6 bases). There are 15 residues in the CDR3. CDR1 and CDR2 from the germline V gene are MNHNS and SASEGT. V lost 3 bases and J 7 bases, leaving 16 bases between the germline ends. The CDR3 nucleotides read TGTGCCAGCAGTGAGGCCGGGGGGCCCGGCCAGCCCCAGCATTTT. This codes for CASSEAGGPGQPQHF.

The genes are TRBV28 and TRBJ2-5; TRBD2 agrees at 7 bases. The CDR3 is made up of 14 amino acids. With 3 bases clipped from V and 5 bases from J, the junction kept 6 bases outside the gene matches. Germline V gene lookup returns CDR1 MDHEN and CDR2 SYDVKM. Here the CDR3 DNA reads TGTGCCAGCAGTTTTAGGGAGGGCCGGGAGACCCAGTACTTC. This gives the protein CASSFREGRETQYF.

The V call is TRBV6-5, the J call TRBJ1-1; maybe TRBD1 (5 bases). Looked up from germline, CDR1 is MNHEY and CDR2 is SVGAGI. The length of the CDR3 is 14 residues. V gave up 0 bases and J gave up 5 bases, with 10 bases separating them. The CDR3: CASSYSEGATEAFF. The CDR3, as DNA: TGTGCCAGCAGTTACTCTGAAGGGGCAACTGAAGCTTTCTTT.

DNA of the CDR3: TGTGCCAGCAGTCTAGCGGCTAGCACAGATACGCAGTATTTT. It translates to CASSLAASTDTQYF. The V call is TRBV7-9, the J call TRBJ2-3; 7 bases fit TRBD2. After removal of 6 bases from V and 0 bases from J, the junction contained 3 bases not matched to a gene. CDR3 size: 14 residues. The V gene's germline CDR1 is SEHNR and CDR2 FQNEAQ (reference sequence).

The chain uses TRBV27 and TRBJ2-2; 13 bases map to TRBD2. The CDR3 is 15 residues long. J was trimmed by 4 bases and V by 8 bases; bases with no gene match: 4. Germline V gene lookup returns CDR1 MNHEY and CDR2 SMNVEV (reference sequence). The CDR3 here is CASHGLAGVTGELFF. DNA for the CDR3: TGTGCCAGCCATGGACTAGCGGGAGTCACCGGGGAGCTGTTTTTT.

This clone has only a few counts. V usage is TRBV5-4 and J usage is TRBJ1-1; no reliable D call. Germline V gene data show CDR1 as SGHNT and CDR2 as YYREEE (reference sequence). CDR3 length: 14 residues. The ends were cut back, 4 bases at V and 0 bases at J, with 10 bases in the middle. The CDR3 reads CASSAVELNTEAFF. In nucleotides, the CDR3 is TGTGCCAGCAGCGCGGTAGAATTGAACACTGAAGCTTTCTTT.

The chain joins TRBV4-1 to TRBJ2-7; weak D call: TRBD2 (5 bases). The CDR3 length is 15 residues. Per the germline V gene, CDR1 is MGHRA and CDR2 is YSYEKL. Between the trimmed V and J ends, which lost 0 bases and 3 bases, there was a span of 12 bases. In nucleotides, the CDR3 is TGCGCCAGCAGCCAAGATCTCGCGGGTGGCTACGAGCAGTACTTC. Translating gives CASSQDLAGGYEQYF.

The J gene is TRBJ2-1, the V gene TRBV9; 8 bases line up with TRBD2. From germline, CDR1 is SGDLS and CDR2 YYNGEE. The J segment lost 3 bases and the V segment lost 6 bases, leaving 8 bases of the junction unmatched. CDR3 size: 15 residues. As DNA, the CDR3 is TGTGCCAGCACCCCTAGCGGGTACCTCTACAATGAGCAGTTCTTC. It codes for CASTPSGYLYNEQFF.